This T cell receptor beta chain is from a study of T-cell reconstitution after alpha-beta-depleted transplantation in children. This clonotype was seen a few times. This CDR3 is 15 amino acids long. Germline V gene data show CDR1 as SGHRS and CDR2 as YFSETQ. Between the trimmed V and J ends, which lost 1 base and 1 base, there was a span of 11 bases. A TCRbeta library incorporating unique molecular identifiers was prepared. TCRdb re-analysed the PCR reads in MiXCR, keeping a single row per CDR3 protein. The sample holds 540,000 or so distinct CDR3 sequences; under 25% are singletons and the top ten take roughly 14%.

J is TRBJ2-5 and V is TRBV5-1, with a weak D call TRBD2 (5 bases). This clonotype was sampled from a boy younger than two who had a stem cell transplant for acute myeloid leukemia, so the T cells may come from the graft donor. This specimen was PBMCs, mostly from graft donor cells, taken 360 days after TCRalphabeta/CD19-depleted stem cell transplant. The DNA of the CDR3 is TGCGCCAGCAGCTTGAGAAGCGGAGGCCAAGAGACCCAGTACTTC. Translation gives CASSLRSGGQETQYF.